The next 21 T cell receptor beta chains were all read from a single sample in a study of T cell repertoires in cytomegalovirus infection. Their cognate antigens are unknown. TCRdb processed the reads anew with MiXCR; each CDR3 protein has one entry. The data contain over 100,000 distinct CDR3 sequences, about 30% of them singletons. This specimen was CD8+ T cells from cultured PBMCs, taken from culture after CMV antigen stimulation. The receptor set was obtained from a human donor in good health (CMV status not recorded). Some clones in this sample may be carry-over from other donors' samples.

This clonotype was recorded many times. The chain employs TRBV7-6 and TRBJ1-1; D ambiguous. Germline V CDR1 and CDR2: SGHVS, FNYEAQ. V was cut by 1 base and J by 1 base, with 7 bases left in between. The CDR3 length is 14 residues. The CDR3 DNA reads as TGTGCCAGCAGCTTAGGGATTGAGAACACTGAAGCTTTCTTT. Amino acid sequence: CASSLGIENTEAFF.

This clonotype is deemed medium-sized. The chain combines TRBV7-6 with TRBJ1-1; TRBD1 might be the D (5 bases). CDR1 SGHVS and CDR2 FNYEAQ come from the germline V gene. This CDR3 spans 14 amino acids. V was pared by 0 bases and J by 1 base, with 6 bases between. The chain's CDR3 is CASSLAGGNTEAFF. CDR3 nucleotides: TGTGCCAGCAGCTTAGCGGGGGGGAACACTGAAGCTTTCTTT.

This clonotype came up a few times. This rearrangement joins TRBV12-3 or TRBV12-4 to TRBJ2-3, with 7 nucleotides matching TRBD1. This CDR3 is built from 15 residues. J was trimmed by 0 bases and V by 4 bases; bases with no gene match: 4. CDR3 region: CASSSGTVSTDTQYF. The CDR3 DNA is TGTGCCAGCAGTTCCGGGACAGTAAGCACAGATACGCAGTATTTT.

In this sample, this clonotype turned up a few times. This chain joins TRBV27 and TRBJ1-2; the match to TRBD1 covers 8 bases. Germline trimming cut 6 bases from V and 5 bases from J; bases unmatched to any gene: 11. CDR1 is MNHEY, CDR2 SMNVEV, per germline (reference sequence). The CDR3 totals 15 residues. The CDR3 region is CASSLPGQAFYGYTF. The CDR3 DNA follows: TGTGCCAGCAGCCTCCCGGGACAGGCTTTTTATGGCTACACCTTC.

This clonotype was seen once. The chain uses TRBV2 and TRBJ2-5; D is ambiguous. Germline V gene lookup returns CDR1 SNHLY and CDR2 FYNNEI. This CDR3 is 14 amino acids long. V was pared by 3 bases and J by 1 base, with 9 bases between. The CDR3 nucleotides read TGTGCCAGCAGTGAGTTGTGGCCCCAAGAGACCCAGTACTTC. This sequence encodes CASSELWPQETQYF.

This clonotype was seen a few times. The chain employs TRBV2 and TRBJ1-1; D unclear. Looked up from germline, CDR1 is SNHLY and CDR2 is FYNNEI. Trimming left V 1 base short and J 5 bases short, with 8 bases between. This CDR3 comprises 13 residues. For the CDR3, the DNA is TGTGCCAGCAGTGAAGGGACGAAGACTGAAGCTTTCTTT. As protein: CASSEGTKTEAFF.

This clonotype has a handful of counts. The J gene is TRBJ1-5, the V gene TRBV4-1, with D perhaps TRBD1 (5 bases). CDR1 MGHRA and CDR2 YSYEKL come from the germline V gene. Between the trimmed V and J ends, which lost 0 bases and 7 bases, there was a span of 10 bases. The CDR3 sequence is 14 residues long. CDR3 region: CASSQDQGAQPQHF. The CDR3 nucleotides are TGCGCCAGCAGCCAAGACCAAGGGGCACAGCCCCAGCATTTT.

The chain is built from TRBV12-3 or TRBV12-4 and TRBJ2-1; D call uncertain. Trimming took off 7 bases at V and 6 bases at J, with 7 bases between the two ends. The CDR3 runs 11 residues. Here the CDR3 reads CASTYGNEQFF. DNA of the CDR3: TGTGCCAGCACCTATGGCAATGAGCAGTTCTTC.

In regard to this clonotype: This may come from a read error, since a much larger clone is one base off. CDR3 region: CASSPAGVLGAFF. In DNA, the CDR3 is TGTGCCAGCAGCCCCGCAGGGGTTCTTGGAGCTTTCTTT. This chain connects TRBV5-3 to TRBJ1-1; TRBD1 might be the D (6 bases). TRBV5-3 is marked as an open reading frame, function uncertain. Trimming stripped 8 bases from V and 10 bases from J, with 21 bases between. This CDR3 is 13 amino acids long.

The rearrangement joins TRBV27 to TRBJ2-1; the match to TRBD2 covers 11 bases. Unmatched junction bases numbered 8, after V lost 5 bases and J lost 2 bases. Germline V gene sequence: CDR1 MNHEY, CDR2 SMNVEV (reference sequence). The CDR3 has 17 amino acids. The CDR3 spells CASSPLTSGGTYNEQFF. The CDR3 DNA follows: TGTGCCAGCAGTCCCCTCACTAGCGGGGGTACCTACAATGAGCAGTTCTTC.

The chain uses TRBV7-9 and TRBJ2-5; D is undetermined. CDR3 length: 12 amino acids. Trimming took off 7 bases at V and 5 bases at J, with 11 bases between the two ends. CDR1 is SEHNR, CDR2 FQNEAQ, per germline (reference sequence). DNA for the CDR3: TGTGCCAGCACCTATCATCCGGAGACCCAGTACTTC. Translated, it gives CASTYHPETQYF. The full variable domain, its missing parts supplied by reference TRBV7-9 and TRBJ2-5, is DTGVSQNPRHKITKRGQNVTFRCDPISEHNRLYWYRQTLGQGPEFLTYFQNEAQLEKSRLLSDRFSAERPKGSFSTLEIQRTEQGDSAMYLCASTYHPETQYFGPGTRLLVL.

This clonotype has more than one count but fewer than ten. This chain uses TRBV4-1 with TRBJ2-1; TRBD2 might be the D (5 bases). The CDR3 runs 13 residues. Trimming cost V 1 base and J 10 bases, with 11 bases left between them. CDR1 and CDR2 from the germline V gene are MGHRA and YSYEKL. The CDR3 sequence: CASSQVGPGEQFF. CDR3 bases: TGCGCCAGCAGCCAAGTTGGCCCGGGGGAGCAGTTCTTC.

This clonotype was counted at least ten times. V usage is TRBV7-2 and J usage is TRBJ2-5; 11 bases are a match to TRBD2. After removal of 1 base from V and 3 bases from J, the junction contained 4 bases not matched to a gene. The V gene's germline CDR1 is SGHTA and CDR2 FQGNSA. The CDR3 sequence is 16 residues long. DNA for the CDR3: TGTGCCAGCAGCTTAGTGGAGACTAGCGGGGAAGAGACCCAGTACTTC. It specifies CASSLVETSGEETQYF.

This clonotype was detected a few times. V and J are TRBV7-6 and TRBJ2-7, with TRBD2 as a possible D gene (6 bases). Looked up from germline, CDR1 is SGHVS and CDR2 is FNYEAQ. The CDR3 extends over 12 amino acids. Between the trimmed V and J ends, which lost 5 bases and 7 bases, there was a span of 12 bases. The CDR3 protein is CASSVGTWEQYF. The CDR3 DNA reads TGTGCCAGCAGCGTTGGGACTTGGGAGCAGTACTTC.

V gene TRBV19 combines with J gene TRBJ2-1, with 11 bases aligning to TRBD2. V shed 5 bases and J 3 bases; nucleotides not matched to a gene: 6. CDR3 length equals 16 residues. CDR1 is LNHDA and CDR2 is SQIVND in the germline V gene (reference sequence). CDR3 amino acids: CASSPPGLAVYNEQFF. The CDR3, as DNA: TGTGCCAGTAGTCCTCCGGGACTAGCGGTCTACAATGAGCAGTTCTTC. The entire variable domain, with the rest obtained from reference TRBV19 and TRBJ2-1, is as follows: DGGITQSPKYLFRKEGQNVTLSCEQNLNHDAMYWYRQDPGQGLRLIYYSQIVNDFQKGDIAEGYSVSREKKESFPLTVTSAQKNPTAFYLCASSPPGLAVYNEQFFGPGTRLTVL.

The chain uses TRBV7-9 and TRBJ1-2; unclear D gene. The CDR3 runs 16 residues. Germline CDR1 is SEHNR and CDR2 is FQNEAQ (reference sequence). Trimming shortened V by 2 bases and J by 8 bases, and 21 bases separated the two germline ends. The CDR3 DNA reads TGTGCCAGCAGCTTACCCAAGATCGAGACAATATACGGCTACACCTTC. Protein: CASSLPKIETIYGYTF.

CDR3 loop: CASSLGQGVYNEQFF. The CDR3 DNA is TGTGCCAGCAGTTTGGGACAGGGGGTATACAATGAGCAGTTCTTC. V gene TRBV27 combines with J gene TRBJ2-1; 11 nucleotides agree with TRBD1. V shed 3 bases, J shed 4 bases, and the junction held 2 bases outside the gene matches. The CDR3 length is 15 residues. The V gene's germline CDR1 is MNHEY and CDR2 SMNVEV (reference sequence).

The CDR3: CASSLSLGYGYTF. CDR3 nucleotides: TGTGCCAGCAGCCTCTCCTTGGGCTATGGCTACACCTTC. The V gene is TRBV12-3 or TRBV12-4, the J gene TRBJ1-2; D not certain. V was clipped by 6 bases and J by 4 bases, with 12 bases between them. This CDR3 spans 13 amino acids.

V gene TRBV20-1 combines with J gene TRBJ2-2; no definite D call. Trimming cost V 0 bases and J 0 bases, with 11 bases left between them. This CDR3 comprises 16 residues. Germline CDR1 is DFQATT and CDR2 is SNEGSKA (reference sequence). The CDR3 region is CSARDLGGANTGELFF. CDR3 in DNA: TGCAGTGCTAGAGATCTTGGCGGAGCGAACACCGGGGAGCTGTTTTTT.

This clonotype has a handful of counts. The chain carries TRBV12-3 or TRBV12-4 and TRBJ1-5; D uncertain. The CDR3 has 14 amino acids. Trimming took 3 bases from V and 7 from J, leaving 13 bases between them. CDR3 bases: TGTGCCAGCAGTTTTGGGTTGGGGAAGCAGCCCCAGCATTTT. Its protein is CASSFGLGKQPQHF.

This clonotype was seen many times. The chain recombines TRBV2 with TRBJ2-1, with TRBD2 matching over 8 bases. Germline CDR1 and CDR2: SNHLY and FYNNEI. The CDR3 length is 15 residues. J was trimmed by 8 bases and V by 5 bases; bases with no gene match: 11. The CDR3 nucleotides are TGTGCCAGCAGTTACTCCGGGACTAGTACCCATGAGCAGTTCTTC. Translation: CASSYSGTSTHEQFF.